This T cell receptor beta chain was captured in a study of blood T cell repertoires in COVID-19. Study summary: COVID-19 samples, acute and convalescent, were from the United States, Italy and Spain. Nucleic acid was either cDNA or gDNA, and it came from T cells, B-cell-depleted T cells, or PBMCs.

In the authors' workflow: The assay estimated nucleated cells by amplifying reference gene primers. The assay was immunoSEQ multiplex PCR, and TCRdb's table has in-frame clones only and misses some. V, J and clone size derive from that table, while D and trimming were established from the DNA sequence. The sample holds roughly 170,000 clones, less than 85% seen once. The sequence was collected from a human donor in a cohort sampled during active COVID-19. The sample was peripheral blood.

The CDR3 spells CSVPGQGRTEAFF. In nucleotides, the CDR3 is TGCAGCGTTCCCGGACAGGGAAGGACTGAAGCTTTCTTT. This rearrangement joins TRBV29-1 to TRBJ1-1; TRBD1 aligns across 8 bases. This CDR3 comprises 13 residues. J lost 5 bases, V lost 5 bases, and 7 bases had no gene match. Looked up from germline, CDR1 is SQVTM and CDR2 is ANQGSEA.